The clone carrying this T cell receptor beta chain appeared a few times. This specimen comes from a study of blood T cell repertoires in COVID-19. Study information: Acute and convalescent COVID-19 samples came from the United States, Italy and Spain. T cells, B-cell-depleted T cells, or PBMCs supplied cDNA or gDNA.

As processed by the authors: For nucleated cells, counts were estimated from reference gene primer amplification. Sequencing used immunoSEQ multiplex PCR; TCRdb keeps in-frame clones, though not all of them. The V and J calls and clone size come from that table; D and trimming were worked out from the DNA. This table holds 200,000 to 300,000 clones, around 80% found once. Sample: peripheral blood. The clonotype comes from a man aged 35 to 55 who had recovered from COVID-19.

The CDR3 sequence: CASRPYRALSGYTF. CDR3 nucleotides: TGTGCCAGCAGGCCATACAGGGCCCTGAGTGGCTACACCTTC. This chain links TRBV11-2 with TRBJ1-2; tentatively, D is TRBD1 (6 bases). The CDR3 is made up of 14 amino acids. The V end lost 6 bases, the J end lost 7 bases, and 18 bases lay between the germline ends. Germline lookup yields CDR1 SGHAT and CDR2 FQNNGV.